The clone carrying this T cell receptor beta chain was detected only once. Its target is not known. CDR3 length: 16 amino acids. The V end lost 4 bases, the J end lost 2 bases, and 19 bases lay between the germline ends. Germline CDR1 and CDR2: SGHNT and YYREEE (reference sequence). The data were taken from a study of T cell responses to AZD1222 COVID-19 vaccine. The data were produced by immunoSEQ multiplex PCR, yet TCRdb's version contains in-frame clones alone and is incomplete. This table has about 150,000 clones, about 89% appearing once. Study-level results: Spike was spanned by vaccine-associated CD4 TCRs, which were dominant at 160-218 and 743-854. Breadth and depth of Spike-specific TCRs rose after two AZD1222 doses.

Here the sequenced sample was peripheral blood, taken 28 days after the second AZD1222 dose. The receptor comes from an adult who received the AZD1222 COVID-19 vaccine. The gene calls are TRBV5-4 and TRBJ2-7, with D perhaps matching TRBD1 (5 bases). CDR3 bases: TGTGCCAGCAGCCCAGAACAGGCGTTACGTACCTACGAGCAGTACTTC. Translated: CASSPEQALRTYEQYF.